What follows are 3 T cell receptor beta chains derived from one specimen sequenced in a study of cytomegalovirus exposure and HLA in healthy donors. 60 Vbeta and 13 Jbeta primers were used in PCR. Repertoires were generated with immunoSEQ multiplex PCR, while TCRdb's copy carries only in-frame clones and drops some. This sample carries 95,000 to 150,000 clones, around 85% of them seen once, and the ten largest clones take around 2%. The specimen was PBMCs. Receptor source: a man aged 25 to 45 in good health and CMV-seronegative.

The V and J genes are TRBV5-4 and TRBJ2-7; TRBD1 matches at 8 bases. The J segment lost 4 bases and the V segment lost 4 bases, leaving 7 bases of the junction unmatched. There are 14 residues in the CDR3. CDR1 is SGHNT and CDR2 is YYREEE in the germline V gene (reference sequence). CDR3 sequence (DNA): TGTGCCAGCAGCCCGGACAGGGTAGGATACGAGCAGTACTTC. It specifies CASSPDRVGYEQYF.

The chain carries TRBV2 and TRBJ2-3; 7 bases match TRBD1. Trimming cost V 5 bases and J 0 bases; bases outside gene matches: 5. This CDR3 is built from 15 residues. CDR1 and CDR2 (germline): SNHLY, FYNNEI. The CDR3 loop is CASSRGPVSTDTQYF. In DNA, the CDR3 is TGTGCCAGCAGTAGGGGGCCGGTTAGCACAGATACGCAGTATTTT.

This chain uses TRBV7-9 with TRBJ1-5; D call uncertain. V was shortened by 0 bases and J by 5 bases, with 5 bases between the two germline ends. Per germline, CDR1 SEHNR and CDR2 FQNEAQ (reference sequence). The length of the CDR3 is 13 residues. This CDR3 reads CASSLAADQPQHF. CDR3 nucleotide sequence: TGTGCCAGCAGCTTAGCAGCTGATCAGCCCCAGCATTTT. The complete variable domain, with remaining parts taken from reference TRBV7-9 and TRBJ1-5, reads DTGVSQNPRHKITKRGQNVTFRCDPISEHNRLYWYRQTLGQGPEFLTYFQNEAQLEKSRLLSDRFSAERPKGSFSTLEIQRTEQGDSAMYLCASSLAADQPQHFGDGTRLSIL.